This is a list of T cell receptor beta chains from one sample in a study of early T cells in non-severe SARS-CoV-2 infection. TCRdb re-derived calls from the 5' RACE reads in MiXCR, one entry per CDR3 protein. The table shows 25,000 to 35,000 distinct CDR3 sequences, with roughly 5.4% occurring only once. Sequenced input: whole blood. The receptors stem from an adult who was a healthcare worker with PCR-confirmed SARS-CoV-2 infection or an uninfected control (not recorded which). The CDR3 runs from the conserved cysteine through the conserved F or W. The order of the fields is V gene, J gene, clone size, D gene, CDR3 DNA, CDR3 protein. D genes are given only for firm matches. A clone size is listed for some rows: how often the clone was seen (once, few, many), or a class if it is expanded.

TRBV7-3	TRBJ2-3	NA	NA	TGTGCCAGCAGCTCATCGTTTGGGGATACGCAGTATTTT	CASSSSFGDTQYF
TRBV25-1	TRBJ1-6	NA	NA	TGTGCCAGCAGTGAGTTGAAGGGCGCCTATAATTCACCCCTCCACTTT	CASSELKGAYNSPLHF
TRBV13	TRBJ1-4	few	NA	TGTGCCAGCAGCAGCATCGGGGGTAATGAAAAACTGTTTTTT	CASSSIGGNEKLFF
TRBV13	TRBJ2-3	many	NA	TGTGCCAGCAGCCCCTCGACTAGAAACACAGATACGCAGTATTTT	CASSPSTRNTDTQYF
TRBV6-5	TRBJ1-5	many	NA	TGTGCCAGCAGCCCTTATCGGGAGGTGGGGCAGCCCCAGCATTTT	CASSPYREVGQPQHF
TRBV2	TRBJ2-1	few	NA	TGTGCCAGCAGAAGCCAGGGGATCTCTTCGAATGAGCAGTTCTTC	CASRSQGISSNEQFF
TRBV20-1	TRBJ2-5	many	TRBD2	TGCAGTGCTAGAGATCCGCTAGCGGGAGTCGGGGAGACCCAGTACTTC	CSARDPLAGVGETQYF
TRBV15	TRBJ1-2	NA	TRBD1	TGTGCCACCCGGAAGGGGGCGGACTATGGCTACACCTTC	CATRKGADYGYTF
TRBV5-1	TRBJ1-2	many	NA	TGCGCCAGCAGCTGGGAGCAGGGTCGCGGCTACACCTTC	CASSWEQGRGYTF
TRBV12-3/TRBV12-4	TRBJ2-1	many	NA	TGTGCCAGCAGTTTGAGGAGCGGAACTTACAATGAGCAGTTCTTC	CASSLRSGTYNEQFF
TRBV18	TRBJ2-1	NA	NA	TGTGCCAGCTCAGTACCTACAGGCCAGGGCTACAATGAGCAGTTCTTC	CASSVPTGQGYNEQFF
TRBV5-1	TRBJ2-3	NA	NA	TGCGCCAGCAGCCCGGGCCCCCAGGCGGATACGCAGTATTTT	CASSPGPQADTQYF
TRBV7-9	TRBJ1-2	many	NA	TGTGCCAGCAGCTTAGGAGGAGACTACACCTTC	CASSLGGDYTF
TRBV19	TRBJ2-5	many	NA	TGTGCCAGTAGTATGACAGCCCAAGAGACCCAGTACTTC	CASSMTAQETQYF
TRBV11-2	TRBJ2-2	many	NA	TGTGCCAGCAGCTTAGGCAGCCGCCCTTGGGGCGGGGAGCTGTTTTTT	CASSLGSRPWGGELFF
TRBV20-1	TRBJ1-3	many	NA	TGCAGTGCTAGAGTACGACAGATCTCTGGAAACACCATATATTTT	CSARVRQISGNTIYF
TRBV5-1	TRBJ2-1	many	NA	TGCGCCAGCAGCTTGGGGGCCCAGGGTCTCTACAATGAGCAGTTCTTC	CASSLGAQGLYNEQFF
TRBV7-2	TRBJ2-7	many	NA	TGTGCCAGCTCCGCCAGTACCTACGAGCAGTACTTC	CASSASTYEQYF
TRBV6-5	TRBJ1-1	many	NA	TGTGCCAGCACTTCGGGGGAGTTGTACACTGAAGCTTTCTTT	CASTSGELYTEAFF
TRBV7-9	TRBJ2-7	many	TRBD1	TGTGCCAGCAGCTCATCGGGACAGGGTGTCTACGAGCAGTACTTC	CASSSSGQGVYEQYF
TRBV5-5	TRBJ2-3	few	NA	TGTGCCAGCAGCTTCGGCCCCATGGGGACAGATACGCAGTATTTT	CASSFGPMGTDTQYF
TRBV7-6	TRBJ2-3	few	NA	TGTGCCAGCAGCTTAGCGTGGTCTAGCACAGATACGCAGTATTTT	CASSLAWSSTDTQYF
TRBV7-6	TRBJ2-3	NA	NA	TGTGCCAGCAGCTCCCCTGGGCGGAGCAGCACAGATACGCAGTATTTT	CASSSPGRSSTDTQYF
TRBV5-1	TRBJ2-1	many	NA	TGCGCCAGCAGCGCCTCAAGCTCCTACAATGAGCAGTTCTTC	CASSASSSYNEQFF
TRBV7-2	TRBJ2-1	many	NA	TGTGCCAGCAGCTCGGGACCTTTAGACTACAATGAGCAGTTCTTC	CASSSGPLDYNEQFF
TRBV20-1	TRBJ1-1	many	TRBD1	TGCAGTGCTAATCGACAGGGGGCGGGTAGGGCTTTCTTT	CSANRQGAGRAFF
TRBV12-3/TRBV12-4	TRBJ2-6	many	NA	TGTGCCAGCACCCACCTCACAGGGACCTTATCTGGGGCCAACGTCCTGACTTTC	CASTHLTGTLSGANVLTF
TRBV12-3/TRBV12-4	TRBJ1-2	many	NA	TGTGCCAGCAGCCCCACCCCCGCCAGGCGGAGTTTC	CASSPTPARRSF
TRBV5-4	TRBJ2-1	many	NA	TGTGCCAGCAGCCCGTCCACACAGGGTTTTTACAATGAGCAGTTCTTC	CASSPSTQGFYNEQFF
TRBV6-5	TRBJ1-1	many	TRBD1	TGTGCCAGCAGGAGCCCTGACAGGGTAATAGGGGCTTTCTTT	CASRSPDRVIGAFF
TRBV12-2	TRBJ2-3	few	NA	TGTGCGTATCAGTTGAGTGATACGCAGTATTTT	CAYQLSDTQYF
TRBV29-1	TRBJ2-1	few	NA	TGCAGCGTTGAGAAGGGAAATGAGCAGTTCTTC	CSVEKGNEQFF
TRBV20-1	TRBJ1-6	few	NA	TGCAGTGCCCCAACTGGGGGGAGTTCACCCCTCCACTTT	CSAPTGGSSPLHF
TRBV5-1	TRBJ2-1	medium-sized	NA	TGCGCCAGCAGAACCCCAGGCTACAATGAGCAGTTCTTC	CASRTPGYNEQFF
TRBV5-1	TRBJ2-2	NA	NA	TGCGCCAGCAGTCGGACCGGGACATTGAACACCGGGGAGCTGTTTTTT	CASSRTGTLNTGELFF
TRBV6-1	TRBJ2-7	many	NA	TGTGCCAGCAGTGCGGGGCTGTCCTACGAGCAGTACTTC	CASSAGLSYEQYF
TRBV6-5	TRBJ1-1	many	NA	TGTGCCAGCAGTAGGGGGAGGACCACTGAAGCTTTCTTT	CASSRGRTTEAFF
TRBV12-2	TRBJ2-1	many	NA	TGTGCAAGTCGCTTCCGACGGGGGACTAGCTCCTATAGCTCCTACAATGAGCAGTTCTTC	CASRFRRGTSSYSSYNEQFF
TRBV7-8	TRBJ1-5	many	TRBD1	TGTGCCAGCAGCTTAGGGGACAGGGACTTGGGCAATCAGCCCCAGCATTTT	CASSLGDRDLGNQPQHF